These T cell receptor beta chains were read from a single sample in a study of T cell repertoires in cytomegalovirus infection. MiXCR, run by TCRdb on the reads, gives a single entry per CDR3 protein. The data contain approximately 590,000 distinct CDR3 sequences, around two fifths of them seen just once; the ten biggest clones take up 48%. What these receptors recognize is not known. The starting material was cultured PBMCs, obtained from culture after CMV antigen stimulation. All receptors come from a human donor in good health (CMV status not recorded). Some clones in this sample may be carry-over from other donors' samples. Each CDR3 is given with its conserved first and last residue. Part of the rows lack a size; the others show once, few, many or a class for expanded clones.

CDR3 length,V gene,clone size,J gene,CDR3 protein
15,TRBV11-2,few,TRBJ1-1,CASSSLRGAYTEAFF
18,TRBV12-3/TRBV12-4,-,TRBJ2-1,CASSFVLRLEGSGNEQFF
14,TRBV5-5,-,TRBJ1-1,CASSLLVRETEAFF
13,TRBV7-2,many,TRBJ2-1,CASSWTDYNEQFF
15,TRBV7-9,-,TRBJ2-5,CASSWGQGRQETQYF
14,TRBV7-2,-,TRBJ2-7,CASTLLAGAGEQYF
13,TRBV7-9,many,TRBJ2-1,CASSSKGGTEQFF
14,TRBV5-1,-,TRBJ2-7,CASSLARQPYEQYF
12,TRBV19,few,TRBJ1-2,CASSIYGRGYTF
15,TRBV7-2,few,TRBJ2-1,CASSAGVSGILEQFF
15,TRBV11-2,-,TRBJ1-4,CASGWTRNGNEKLFF
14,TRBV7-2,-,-,CASSLERAYNEQYF
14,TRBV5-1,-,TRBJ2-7,CASTSTGGGEKQYF
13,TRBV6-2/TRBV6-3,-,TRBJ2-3,CASSRDTSDTQYF
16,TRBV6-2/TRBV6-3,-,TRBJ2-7,CASSDTSNVFPPRGYF
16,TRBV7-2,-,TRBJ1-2,CASSTQTGAPTYGYTF
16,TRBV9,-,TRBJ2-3,CASSVTGAGRTDTQYF
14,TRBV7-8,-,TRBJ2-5,CASSLGRLRETQYF
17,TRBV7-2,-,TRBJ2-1,CASNSVAGEGFYNEQFF
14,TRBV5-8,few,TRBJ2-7,CASSSGGGSYEQYF
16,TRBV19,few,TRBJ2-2,CASSPLYGSATGELFF
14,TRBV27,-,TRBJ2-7,CASRPQGPSYEQYF
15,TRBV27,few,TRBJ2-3,CASSYTLGERGTQYF
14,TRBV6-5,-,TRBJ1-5,CASWVGASNQPQHF
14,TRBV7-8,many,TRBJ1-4,CASSHRDRAEKLFF